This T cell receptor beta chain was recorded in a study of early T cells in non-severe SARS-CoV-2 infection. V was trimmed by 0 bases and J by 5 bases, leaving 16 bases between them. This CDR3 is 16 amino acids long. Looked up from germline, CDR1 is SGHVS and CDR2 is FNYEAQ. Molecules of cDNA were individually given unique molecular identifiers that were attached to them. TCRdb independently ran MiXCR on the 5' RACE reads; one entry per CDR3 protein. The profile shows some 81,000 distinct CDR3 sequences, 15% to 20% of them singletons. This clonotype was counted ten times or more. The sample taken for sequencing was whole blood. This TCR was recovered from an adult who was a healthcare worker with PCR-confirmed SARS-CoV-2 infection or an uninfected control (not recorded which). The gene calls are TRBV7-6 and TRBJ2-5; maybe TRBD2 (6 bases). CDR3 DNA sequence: TGTGCCAGCAGCTTAGCCCCGAACTGGGCGGGGGAGACCCAGTACTTC. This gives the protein CASSLAPNWAGETQYF.